Listed below are T cell receptor beta chains from one sample, sequenced in a study of T-cell reconstitution after alpha-beta-depleted transplantation in children. TCRdb reanalysed the PCR reads using MiXCR and keeps one entry per CDR3 protein. The sample lists hundreds of thousands of distinct CDR3 sequences, 32% occurring once. The sample in question was PBMCs from the stem cell graft donor, obtained from the stem cell graft. These receptors were obtained from a human donor who donated a stem cell graft to a child with aplastic anemia. Both conserved end residues are part of each CDR3. D genes are given only for firm matches. The size field is filled for only some rows; it gives once, few, many or a size class.

abundance,d_gene,j_gene,v_gene,len,CDR3aa,CDR3nt
NA,TRBD2,TRBJ2-7,TRBV20-1,14,CSAQTSGSPYEQYF,TGCAGTGCCCAGACTAGCGGGAGCCCCTACGAGCAGTACTTC
NA,NA,TRBJ1-5,TRBV7-8,14,CASSPKTGIQPQHF,TGTGCCAGCAGCCCTAAGACCGGAATCCAGCCCCAGCATTTT
NA,NA,TRBJ1-3,TRBV5-5,17,CASSLVPRTVSGNTIYF,TGTGCCAGCAGCTTGGTTCCCCGGACCGTCTCTGGAAACACCATATATTTT
NA,NA,TRBJ1-1,TRBV5-1,15,CASSRLRGTNTEAFF,TGCGCCAGCAGCCGCTTGAGAGGGACTAACACTGAAGCTTTCTTT
few,TRBD2,TRBJ2-1,TRBV12-3/TRBV12-4,17,CASSLRALAGPRDEQFF,TGTGCCAGCAGCCTCCGAGCCCTAGCGGGCCCCAGGGATGAGCAGTTCTTC
few,TRBD1,TRBJ1-5,TRBV12-3/TRBV12-4,16,CASRYGQGWSNQPQHF,TGTGCCAGCAGATACGGACAGGGATGGAGCAATCAGCCCCAGCATTTT
NA,NA,TRBJ1-1,TRBV6-1,16,CASKRQPSALNTEAFF,TGTGCCAGCAAAAGACAGCCAAGCGCCTTGAACACTGAAGCTTTCTTT
NA,TRBD2,TRBJ2-1,TRBV20-1,21,CSARPFQGGTSGTTSYNEQFF,TGCAGTGCTAGACCATTTCAAGGAGGGACTAGCGGGACTACCTCCTACAATGAGCAGTTCTTC
NA,NA,TRBJ1-5,TRBV19,13,CASSPKVWQPQHF,TGTGCCAGTAGCCCCAAGGTCTGGCAGCCCCAGCATTTT
NA,NA,TRBJ2-7,TRBV9,16,CASKTPGGRYFYEQYF,TGTGCCAGTAAAACTCCCGGGGGCAGGTATTTCTACGAGCAGTACTTC
few,TRBD2,TRBJ2-1,TRBV19,16,CASSIPVAGRINEQFF,TGTGCCAGTAGTATTCCCGTAGCGGGGAGGATCAATGAGCAGTTCTTC
few,NA,TRBJ2-1,TRBV12-3/TRBV12-4,16,CASSLWKGRNYNEQFF,TGTGCCAGCAGTTTATGGAAAGGGCGAAACTACAATGAGCAGTTCTTC
NA,NA,TRBJ1-2,TRBV5-1,16,CASRRTTISGNYGYTF,TGCGCCAGCAGAAGAACCACTATATCAGGGAACTATGGCTACACCTTC
NA,TRBD2,TRBJ2-3,TRBV20-1,17,CSAGGAGGPTSTDTQYF,TGCAGTGCTGGTGGAGCGGGAGGGCCAACTAGCACAGATACGCAGTATTTT
few,NA,TRBJ2-1,TRBV30,12,CAWSTIGGPQFF,TGTGCCTGGAGCACCATCGGGGGCCCCCAGTTCTTC
NA,NA,TRBJ1-5,TRBV25-1,13,CASSEARGQPQHF,TGTGCCAGCAGTGAAGCCCGGGGTCAGCCCCAGCATTTT
NA,TRBD2,TRBJ2-5,TRBV20-1,16,CSARDPSGIPRETQYF,TGCAGTGCTAGAGATCCTAGCGGGATTCCTCGGGAGACCCAGTACTTC
NA,NA,TRBJ1-5,TRBV12-3/TRBV12-4,13,CASSTGFSQPQHF,TGTGCCAGCAGTACGGGGTTCAGTCAGCCCCAGCATTTT
few,NA,TRBJ2-1,TRBV18,12,CASSPGDNEQFF,TGTGCCAGCTCACCGGGAGATAATGAGCAGTTCTTC
NA,NA,TRBJ1-1,TRBV12-3/TRBV12-4,15,CASSLEPGEGTEAFF,TGTGCCAGCAGTTTAGAGCCAGGGGAAGGCACTGAAGCTTTCTTT
many,NA,TRBJ2-1,TRBV7-2,12,CASSTRADEQFF,TGTGCCAGCAGTACTAGAGCGGATGAGCAGTTCTTC
NA,TRBD1,TRBJ1-2,TRBV20-1,13,CSAWTGNIYGYTF,TGCAGTGCTTGGACAGGGAATATCTATGGCTACACCTTC
NA,NA,TRBJ2-1,TRBV25-1,16,CASSEAGWGDYNEQFF,TGTGCCAGCAGTGAGGCGGGGTGGGGCGATTACAATGAGCAGTTCTTC
NA,NA,TRBJ2-7,TRBV29-1,14,CSAAGDLSPYEQYF,TGCAGCGCCGCTGGGGACTTATCCCCCTACGAGCAGTACTTC
few,NA,TRBJ1-1,TRBV9,15,CASSVEQAEYTEAFF,TGTGCCAGCAGCGTAGAACAGGCCGAGTACACTGAAGCTTTCTTT
NA,NA,TRBJ1-6,TRBV11-2,16,CASSLDLIKVNSPLHF,TGTGCCAGCAGCTTAGATCTGATTAAAGTGAATTCACCCCTCCACTTT
NA,TRBD1,TRBJ1-1,TRBV20-1,14,CSASRTGGSAEAFF,TGCAGTGCATCGCGGACAGGGGGCTCTGCTGAAGCTTTCTTT
NA,NA,TRBJ2-6,TRBV5-1,17,CASSLHPANSGANVLTF,TGCGCCAGCAGCTTACATCCGGCTAACTCTGGGGCCAACGTCCTGACTTTC
NA,NA,TRBJ2-1,TRBV20-1,16,CSATGRAGGSNNEQFF,TGCAGTGCTACCGGCAGGGCCGGAGGAAGCAACAATGAGCAGTTCTTC
NA,NA,TRBJ1-1,TRBV9,13,CASSPWGATEAFF,TGTGCCAGCAGCCCCTGGGGGGCCACTGAAGCTTTCTTT
NA,NA,TRBJ2-1,TRBV10-3,16,CAISESSGGTYNEQFF,TGTGCCATCAGTGAGAGTAGTGGCGGGACTTACAATGAGCAGTTCTTC
NA,NA,TRBJ2-5,TRBV7-8,12,CASSSPLGVRNF,TGTGCCAGCAGCTCCCCCTTGGGGGTCCGGAACTTC
few,TRBD2,TRBJ2-1,TRBV20-1,17,CSARAWWTSGTANEQFF,TGCAGTGCTAGAGCTTGGTGGACTAGCGGGACAGCCAATGAGCAGTTCTTC
NA,NA,TRBJ2-1,TRBV7-6,14,CASSPLGVGYEQFF,TGTGCCAGCAGCCCCCTCGGAGTGGGATATGAGCAGTTCTTC
few,TRBD1,TRBJ2-1,TRBV12-3/TRBV12-4,15,CASSLRDRLFGEQFF,TGTGCCAGCAGTTTGAGGGACAGGCTTTTTGGGGAGCAGTTCTTC
NA,NA,TRBJ2-2,TRBV29-1,13,CSVGDGGPGELFF,TGCAGCGTTGGGGACGGAGGTCCCGGGGAGCTGTTTTTT
many,NA,TRBJ2-1,TRBV5-1,11,CASSLEGEQFF,TGTGCCAGCTCCCTCGAGGGTGAGCAGTTCTTC
few,NA,TRBJ1-5,TRBV6-2/TRBV6-3,15,CASSYGQSSNQPQHF,TGTGCCAGCAGTTACGGGCAGAGTAGCAATCAGCCCCAGCATTTT
NA,NA,TRBJ2-2,TRBV18,15,CASSPPSVLTGELFF,TGTGCCAGCTCACCACCGAGTGTCCTTACCGGGGAGCTGTTTTTT